This paragraph covers one T cell receptor (beta chain) sequence. This sample stems from a study of control samples from healthy donors and cancer patients. TCRdb's table, derived via immunoSEQ multiplex PCR, lists solely in-frame clones and lacks some. The sample has more than 65,000 clones, approximately 84% seen once. This sequence originates from a man over 45 in good health. Sequenced sample: blood.

CDR3: CASRPLQGSSYEQYF. The CDR3 DNA reads TGCGCCAGCCGTCCCTTACAGGGGTCCTCCTACGAGCAGTACTTC. The chain recombines TRBV5-1 with TRBJ2-7; 7 positions match TRBD1. V shed 7 bases, J shed 0 bases, and the junction held 10 bases outside the gene matches. This CDR3 has 15 amino acids. Germline values: CDR1 SGHRS, CDR2 YFSETQ.